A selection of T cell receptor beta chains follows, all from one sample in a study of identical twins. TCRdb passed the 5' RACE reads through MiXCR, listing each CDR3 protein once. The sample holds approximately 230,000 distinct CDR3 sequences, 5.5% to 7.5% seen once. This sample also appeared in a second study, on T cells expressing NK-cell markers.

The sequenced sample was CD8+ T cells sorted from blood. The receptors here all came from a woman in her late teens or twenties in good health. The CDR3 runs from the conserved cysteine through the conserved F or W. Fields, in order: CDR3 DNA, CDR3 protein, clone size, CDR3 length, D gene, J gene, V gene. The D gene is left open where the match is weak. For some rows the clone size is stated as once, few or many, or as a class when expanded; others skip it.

CDR3 DNA: TGTGCCAGTAGTATAGATGCTGGCGCTGAAGCTTTCTTT
CDR3 protein: CASSIDAGAEAFF
clone size: NA
CDR3 length: 13
D gene: NA
J gene: TRBJ1-1
V gene: TRBV19

CDR3 DNA: TGTGCCAGCAGCTTCTACAGTAGGAATGAAGCTTTCTTT
CDR3 protein: CASSFYSRNEAFF
clone size: NA
CDR3 length: 13
D gene: NA
J gene: TRBJ1-1
V gene: TRBV11-2

CDR3 DNA: TGTGCCAGCAGCCAAGATCTCAGCCAGCTTGAAGCTTTCTTT
CDR3 protein: CASSQDLSQLEAFF
clone size: many
CDR3 length: 14
D gene: NA
J gene: TRBJ1-1
V gene: TRBV3-1

CDR3 DNA: TGCGCCAGCAGCTTGGGGAGGACTAGCGAGCAGTACTTC
CDR3 protein: CASSLGRTSEQYF
clone size: many
CDR3 length: 13
D gene: TRBD2
J gene: TRBJ2-7
V gene: TRBV5-1

CDR3 DNA: TGTGCCAGCAGCTTAGGTACCAGCGGAAAGTTCTTC
CDR3 protein: CASSLGTSGKFF
clone size: many
CDR3 length: 12
D gene: NA
J gene: TRBJ2-1
V gene: TRBV11-2

CDR3 DNA: TGTGCCAGTTCCGACTATAATTCACCCCTCCACTTT
CDR3 protein: CASSDYNSPLHF
clone size: NA
CDR3 length: 12
D gene: NA
J gene: TRBJ1-6
V gene: TRBV6-5

CDR3 DNA: TGTGCCACAGCCCCTCCGACTAGCGGGAGCCCAGATACGCAGTATTTT
CDR3 protein: CATAPPTSGSPDTQYF
clone size: many
CDR3 length: 16
D gene: TRBD2
J gene: TRBJ2-3
V gene: TRBV12-3/TRBV12-4

CDR3 DNA: TGTGCCAGCAGCTTGACTCACGGCAACCCGAAATACTACGAGCAGTACTTC
CDR3 protein: CASSLTHGNPKYYEQYF
clone size: few
CDR3 length: 17
D gene: NA
J gene: TRBJ2-7
V gene: TRBV7-9

CDR3 DNA: TGTGCCAGCAGTTATTGGCCGGGATCACCCCTCCACTTT
CDR3 protein: CASSYWPGSPLHF
clone size: few
CDR3 length: 13
D gene: NA
J gene: TRBJ1-6
V gene: TRBV6-5

CDR3 DNA: TGTGCCACCAGCAGAGATCTGGGGCCTGGAGGCTACACCTTC
CDR3 protein: CATSRDLGPGGYTF
clone size: NA
CDR3 length: 14
D gene: NA
J gene: TRBJ1-2
V gene: TRBV15

CDR3 DNA: TGCGCCAGCAGCCAAGATGGAACTAGCGGGAGGGGGAGCCACGAGCAGTACTTC
CDR3 protein: CASSQDGTSGRGSHEQYF
clone size: many
CDR3 length: 18
D gene: TRBD2
J gene: TRBJ2-7
V gene: TRBV4-3

CDR3 DNA: TGCTGTGCCCGACCCCCCACGGGCCCGCAGGATGAGCAGTTCTTC
CDR3 protein: CCARPPTGPQDEQFF
clone size: NA
CDR3 length: 15
D gene: NA
J gene: TRBJ2-1
V gene: TRBV20-1

CDR3 DNA: TGTGCCAGCAGCTCCGAAAGGGGGACTAGCGGGAACCAAGAGACCCAGTACTTC
CDR3 protein: CASSSERGTSGNQETQYF
clone size: NA
CDR3 length: 18
D gene: TRBD2
J gene: TRBJ2-5
V gene: TRBV11-2

CDR3 DNA: TGTGCCAGCAGCCAAGGGACCTACACTGTCACAGATACGCAGTATTTT
CDR3 protein: CASSQGTYTVTDTQYF
clone size: many
CDR3 length: 16
D gene: NA
J gene: TRBJ2-3
V gene: TRBV12-3/TRBV12-4

CDR3 DNA: TGCGCCAGCAGCCAAGATGACGGGGCCGGGGAGACCCAGTACTTC
CDR3 protein: CASSQDDGAGETQYF
clone size: few
CDR3 length: 15
D gene: NA
J gene: TRBJ2-5
V gene: TRBV4-1

CDR3 DNA: TGTGCCAGCAGTTACGGGGGCCGCTCCTACAATGAGCAGTTCTTC
CDR3 protein: CASSYGGRSYNEQFF
clone size: many
CDR3 length: 15
D gene: NA
J gene: TRBJ2-1
V gene: TRBV6-5

CDR3 DNA: TGTGCCAGCAGCGCGGCGGGCCACCTTTACAATGAGCAGTTCTTC
CDR3 protein: CASSAAGHLYNEQFF
clone size: few
CDR3 length: 15
D gene: NA
J gene: TRBJ2-1
V gene: TRBV7-9

CDR3 DNA: TGTGCCAGCAGCTTAAGGAGAGCGGGTGGCCCGGCAGAGCAGTACTTC
CDR3 protein: CASSLRRAGGPAEQYF
clone size: few
CDR3 length: 16
D gene: NA
J gene: TRBJ2-7
V gene: TRBV7-2

CDR3 DNA: TGTGCCACCAGCAGAGTCTCTGATTCTGGGGCCAACGTCCTGACTTTC
CDR3 protein: CATSRVSDSGANVLTF
clone size: few
CDR3 length: 16
D gene: NA
J gene: TRBJ2-6
V gene: TRBV15

CDR3 DNA: TGTGCCAGCACCTCGGGGGGAACTGAAGCTTTCTTT
CDR3 protein: CASTSGGTEAFF
clone size: NA
CDR3 length: 12
D gene: NA
J gene: TRBJ1-1
V gene: TRBV5-5

CDR3 DNA: TGTGCCAGCAGTGCAAGGGGGCCCGGCGAGCAGTACTTC
CDR3 protein: CASSARGPGEQYF
clone size: once
CDR3 length: 13
D gene: TRBD1
J gene: TRBJ2-7
V gene: TRBV7-9

CDR3 DNA: TGTGCCTGGAGTTTAGCGGGGAATGAGCAGTTCTTC
CDR3 protein: CAWSLAGNEQFF
clone size: few
CDR3 length: 12
D gene: TRBD2
J gene: TRBJ2-1
V gene: TRBV30

CDR3 DNA: TGTGCCAGCAGCGTAAGCGAGCCCGGGGAGCTGTTTTTT
CDR3 protein: CASSVSEPGELFF
clone size: NA
CDR3 length: 13
D gene: NA
J gene: TRBJ2-2
V gene: TRBV9

CDR3 DNA: TGTGCCAGCAGCTCCTACTACTATGGCTACACCTTC
CDR3 protein: CASSSYYYGYTF
clone size: NA
CDR3 length: 12
D gene: NA
J gene: TRBJ1-2
V gene: TRBV12-3/TRBV12-4

CDR3 DNA: TGTGCCAGCAGCTTAGTGGCAGGAGGCAATGAGCAGTTCTTC
CDR3 protein: CASSLVAGGNEQFF
clone size: many
CDR3 length: 14
D gene: NA
J gene: TRBJ2-1
V gene: TRBV11-2

CDR3 DNA: TGTGCCAGCAGCCACACTAGCGGGATAGATACGCAGTATTTT
CDR3 protein: CASSHTSGIDTQYF
clone size: few
CDR3 length: 14
D gene: TRBD2
J gene: TRBJ2-3
V gene: TRBV3-1

CDR3 DNA: TGTGCCAGCAGTTTATCAGGATATGAGCAGTTCTTC
CDR3 protein: CASSLSGYEQFF
clone size: many
CDR3 length: 12
D gene: NA
J gene: TRBJ2-1
V gene: TRBV12-3/TRBV12-4

CDR3 DNA: TGTGCCAGCAGTCCCCCTAAGTACAATGAGCAGTTCTTC
CDR3 protein: CASSPPKYNEQFF
clone size: NA
CDR3 length: 13
D gene: NA
J gene: TRBJ2-1
V gene: TRBV27

CDR3 DNA: TGTGCCAGCAAGGGGGGCTCTGGAAACACCATATATTTT
CDR3 protein: CASKGGSGNTIYF
clone size: NA
CDR3 length: 13
D gene: NA
J gene: TRBJ1-3
V gene: TRBV2

CDR3 DNA: TGCAGTGCTAGGGCTAGCGGGTTCCCCTACGAGCAGTACTTC
CDR3 protein: CSARASGFPYEQYF
clone size: few
CDR3 length: 14
D gene: TRBD2
J gene: TRBJ2-7
V gene: TRBV20-1

CDR3 DNA: TGCGCCAGCAGCCCCCAGGGCGGAACTGGAATCCGGGAGCTGTTTTTT
CDR3 protein: CASSPQGGTGIRELFF
clone size: NA
CDR3 length: 16
D gene: NA
J gene: TRBJ2-2
V gene: TRBV4-3

CDR3 DNA: TGCAGTGCTAGAGATTCCCCCGTAGGCTCCTATAATTCACCCCTCCACTTT
CDR3 protein: CSARDSPVGSYNSPLHF
clone size: few
CDR3 length: 17
D gene: NA
J gene: TRBJ1-6
V gene: TRBV20-1

CDR3 DNA: TGTGCCAGCAGCTTCCCAGGGCAGGGAGATACGCAGTATTTT
CDR3 protein: CASSFPGQGDTQYF
clone size: NA
CDR3 length: 14
D gene: NA
J gene: TRBJ2-3
V gene: TRBV5-6

CDR3 DNA: TGTGCCAGCAGTTTAGAATGGGGGGCACACACTGAAGCTTTCTTT
CDR3 protein: CASSLEWGAHTEAFF
clone size: NA
CDR3 length: 15
D gene: NA
J gene: TRBJ1-1
V gene: TRBV12-3/TRBV12-4

CDR3 DNA: TGTGCCAGCCCCGGGGAGTACAACGCCGGGGAGCTGTTTTTT
CDR3 protein: CASPGEYNAGELFF
clone size: NA
CDR3 length: 14
D gene: NA
J gene: TRBJ2-2
V gene: TRBV6-1

CDR3 DNA: TGTGCCAGCAGCTTAGCGACCCGGCTAGCGGGAGAAAGAGGAGAGACCCAGTACTTC
CDR3 protein: CASSLATRLAGERGETQYF
clone size: NA
CDR3 length: 19
D gene: TRBD2
J gene: TRBJ2-5
V gene: TRBV7-8

CDR3 DNA: TGTGCCAGCAGTTTCGATAGGGGGCGTCCCGATACGCAGTATTTT
CDR3 protein: CASSFDRGRPDTQYF
clone size: few
CDR3 length: 15
D gene: TRBD1
J gene: TRBJ2-3
V gene: TRBV27

CDR3 DNA: TGTGCTAGTGGTTTGGGGGGGGAGGGCCGTAACGAGCAGTACTTC
CDR3 protein: CASGLGGEGRNEQYF
clone size: few
CDR3 length: 15
D gene: TRBD2
J gene: TRBJ2-7
V gene: TRBV12-5

CDR3 DNA: TGCAGTGCTAGCTACAGCCTTGAAGCTTTCTTT
CDR3 protein: CSASYSLEAFF
clone size: NA
CDR3 length: 11
D gene: NA
J gene: TRBJ1-1
V gene: TRBV20-1

CDR3 DNA: TGTGCCAGCAGCTCCCCGTTCGACCGCAGCTCCTACAATGAGCAGTTCTTC
CDR3 protein: CASSSPFDRSSYNEQFF
clone size: NA
CDR3 length: 17
D gene: NA
J gene: TRBJ2-1
V gene: TRBV7-9